Following are 25 T cell receptor beta chains from one sample sequenced in a study of OX40 agonist ivuxolimab in advanced cancers. Profiling relied on immunoSEQ multiplex PCR, and the TCRdb table lists in-frame clones only, not all of them. The table lists fewer than 40,000 clones, roughly nine tenths of them singletons. The input for sequencing was CD4+ or CD8+ T cells sorted from blood, taken in a trial of the OX40 agonist ivuxolimab. The receptors were gathered from an adult with an advanced solid tumor such as melanoma, head and neck, liver or kidney cancer.

The chain couples TRBV4-1 to TRBJ1-1; the D is unclear. Germline V CDR1 and CDR2: MGHRA, YSYEKL. This CDR3 has 17 residues. The V gene lost 1 base and the J gene lost 1 base, with 16 bases spanning the gap. This CDR3 reads CASSQVGGRGTNTEAFF. CDR3 DNA sequence: TGCGCCAGCAGCCAAGTAGGAGGCCGGGGAACGAACACTGAAGCTTTCTTT.

The chain links TRBV28 to TRBJ1-1; 7 bases align to TRBD1. The CDR3 covers 14 residues. The germline V gene encodes CDR1 MDHEN and CDR2 SYDVKM. With 3 bases clipped from V and 2 bases from J, the junction kept 3 bases outside the gene matches. CDR3 DNA sequence: TGTGCCAGCAGTTTCGGGACAGCCAACACTGAAGCTTTCTTT. This encodes CASSFGTANTEAFF.

The chain carries TRBV30 and TRBJ2-7; TRBD2 matches 9 bases. The germline V gene encodes CDR1 GTSNPN and CDR2 SVGIG (reference sequence). Losses at the gene ends were 7 bases for V and 2 bases for J; bases not matched to a gene: 6. The CDR3 is 13 amino acids. CDR3: CASSSGVAYEQYF. CDR3 bases: TGTGCCTCTTCTAGCGGGGTGGCCTACGAGCAGTACTTC.

The genes are TRBV27 and TRBJ2-7; a possible D gene is TRBD2 (7 bases). From germline, CDR1 is MNHEY and CDR2 SMNVEV (reference sequence). The V gene lost 2 bases and the J gene lost 7 bases, with 12 bases spanning the gap. CDR3 length equals 13 residues. CDR3: CASSLRGAVEQYF. CDR3 coding DNA: TGTGCCAGCAGTTTACGGGGGGCGGTTGAGCAGTACTTC.

V usage is TRBV4-1 and J usage is TRBJ1-1; D is unresolved. The CDR3 covers 16 residues. Trimming shortened V by 6 bases and J by 4 bases, and 21 bases separated the two germline ends. Looked up from germline, CDR1 is MGHRA and CDR2 is YSYEKL. As DNA, the CDR3 is TGCGCCAGCAGTGACAAGGGAGGGTTGTTGGGCACTGAAGCTTTCTTT. Amino acids: CASSDKGGLLGTEAFF.

This clone was detected only a few times. This chain connects TRBV13 to TRBJ1-2; D gene uncertain. The V end lost 6 bases, the J end lost 8 bases, and 7 bases lay between the germline ends. The CDR3 runs to 10 residues. Germline V lookup: CDR1 PRHDT, CDR2 FYEKMQ (reference sequence). CDR3 amino acids: CASRSGGYTF. Here the CDR3 DNA reads TGTGCCAGCAGATCGGGAGGCTACACCTTC.

CDR3 protein: CASSGSRSGLSYEQYF. The DNA of the CDR3 is TGTGCCAGCAGCGGTTCGCGAAGCGGGCTCTCCTACGAGCAGTACTTC. V and J are TRBV7-9 and TRBJ2-7, with TRBD2 as a possible D gene (6 bases). Germline V gene sequence: CDR1 SEHNR, CDR2 FQNEAQ (reference sequence). Trimming stripped 5 bases from V and 0 bases from J, with 17 bases between. The CDR3 extends over 16 amino acids.

The chain is built from TRBV4-1 and TRBJ2-1; 8 nucleotides line up with TRBD1. The germline V gene has CDR1 MGHRA and CDR2 YSYEKL. J gave up 7 bases and V 4 bases, and 3 bases lay outside the gene matches. The CDR3 is 13 residues long. CDR3 in DNA: TGCGCCAGCAGCCCCAGACAGGGGAATGAGCAGTTCTTC. It specifies CASSPRQGNEQFF.

The chain uses TRBV30 and TRBJ1-2; no clear D. Deletions cut 1 base from V and 0 bases from J, with 9 bases between. The CDR3 contains 14 residues. Germline values: CDR1 GTSNPN, CDR2 SVGIG (reference sequence). DNA of the CDR3: TGTGCCTGGAGTGAAGTTTCCGCTAACTATGGCTACACCTTC. Translating gives CAWSEVSANYGYTF. Variable domain in full (rest from reference TRBV30 and TRBJ1-2): SQTIHQWPATLVQPVGSPLSLECTVEGTSNPNLYWYRQAAGRGLQLLFYSVGIGQISSEVPQNLSASRPQDRQFILSSKKLLLSDSGFYLCAWSEVSANYGYTFGSGTRLTVV.

The chain links TRBV15 to TRBJ2-5; 11 nucleotides align to TRBD2. The CDR3 length is 16 residues. Looked up from germline, CDR1 is LNHNV and CDR2 is YYDKDF (reference sequence). The trim removed 5 bases at V and 3 bases at J, leaving 8 bases unmatched. The CDR3 nucleotides are TGTGCCACCAGCTTCGGGACTAGCGGTATCAAAGAGACCCAGTACTTC. Translated, it gives CATSFGTSGIKETQYF.

The CDR3 bases are TGTGCCAGTAGTATCGCGGGGGGGACCTCTTACGAGCAGTACTTC. Translating gives CASSIAGGTSYEQYF. The V gene is TRBV19, the J gene TRBJ2-7; 9 bases map to TRBD2. J lost 4 bases, V lost 3 bases, and 7 bases had no gene match. The CDR3 is 15 residues long. Germline CDR1 reads LNHDA; CDR2 reads SQIVND (reference sequence). Drawing the rest from reference TRBV19 and TRBJ2-7, the complete variable domain is DGGITQSPKYLFRKEGQNVTLSCEQNLNHDAMYWYRQDPGQGLRLIYYSQIVNDFQKGDIAEGYSVSREKKESFPLTVTSAQKNPTAFYLCASSIAGGTSYEQYFGPGTRLTVT.

In DNA, the CDR3 is TGCGCCAGCAGCCTTTCCGGGACAGCTCCCTACGAGCAGTACTTC. Translated: CASSLSGTAPYEQYF. The rearrangement links TRBV4-1 to TRBJ2-7; TRBD1 matches 7 bases. The CDR3 is 15 residues long. Germline loops: CDR1 MGHRA, CDR2 YSYEKL. The junction had 8 bases not matched to a gene; V was cut back by 4 bases and J by 2 bases.

The rearrangement joins TRBV4-2 to TRBJ2-7; 9 bases map to TRBD1. The CDR3 loop spans 13 amino acids. Trimming removed 5 bases from V and 5 bases from J; junction bases left unmatched: 4. The germline V gene has CDR1 LGHNA and CDR2 YNFKEQ. CDR3 DNA: TGTGCCAGCAGCACAGGGGGCAGGGACGAGCAGTACTTC. This gives the protein CASSTGGRDEQYF.

The chain links TRBV5-8 to TRBJ2-7; 8 nucleotides align to TRBD1. CDR1 is SGHTS and CDR2 is YDEGEE in the germline V gene. CDR3 length equals 12 residues. The trim removed 7 bases at V and 4 bases at J, leaving 4 bases unmatched. The CDR3 spells CASGQGNYEQYF. The CDR3 nucleotides are TGTGCCAGCGGACAGGGTAATTACGAGCAGTACTTC.

J is TRBJ1-2 and V is TRBV6-5, with D possibly being TRBD1 (6 bases). Trimming stripped 5 bases from V and 5 bases from J, with 15 bases between. CDR3 length: 14 residues. Germline V CDR1 and CDR2: MNHEY, SVGAGI. CDR3: CASSDPYRVYGYTF. CDR3 DNA: TGTGCCAGCAGTGACCCTTACAGGGTTTATGGCTACACCTTC.

The gene calls are TRBV5-6 and TRBJ1-2; D call uncertain. V was shortened by 1 base and J by 0 bases, with 13 bases between the two germline ends. This CDR3 contains 16 residues. CDR1 SGHDT and CDR2 YYEEEE come from the germline V gene. CDR3 bases: TGTGCCAGCAGCTTGATGACCGCAGTTACTAACTATGGCTACACCTTC. Protein sequence: CASSLMTAVTNYGYTF.

The chain couples TRBV30 to TRBJ2-3; perhaps TRBD1 as D (5 bases). The CDR3 runs to 13 residues. The germline V gene has CDR1 GTSNPN and CDR2 SVGIG (reference sequence). The V and J ends lost 3 bases and 3 bases respectively, with 10 bases between them. The CDR3 here is CAWRPGQTDTQYF. The CDR3 DNA is TGTGCCTGGAGACCAGGGCAAACAGATACGCAGTATTTT.

V usage is TRBV6-4 and J usage is TRBJ2-7, with TRBD2 identical over 12 bases. Germline lookup yields CDR1 MRHNA and CDR2 SNTAGT. V was clipped by 6 bases and J by 2 bases; unmatched bases: 5. The CDR3 is 15 residues long. CDR3 residues: CASSLLAGGTYEQYF. DNA for the CDR3: TGTGCCAGCAGCCTTCTAGCGGGGGGGACCTACGAGCAGTACTTC.

A remark on this clone: A junction boundary mismatches the germline segment, possibly from a read error. V usage is TRBV11-3 and J usage is TRBJ2-3; 7 nucleotides line up with TRBD1. The CDR3 sequence is 17 residues long. Germline V gene data show CDR1 as SGHNT and CDR2 as YENEEA. In DNA, the CDR3 is TGTGCCAGCAGCGACCGTACCGGGACAGAGAGCACATATACGCAGTATTTT. Translation: CASSDRTGTESTYTQYF. The full variable domain, with the rest looked up from reference TRBV11-3 and TRBJ2-3, is EAGVVQSPRYKIIEKKQPVAFWCNPISGHNTLYWYLQNLGQGPELLIRYENEEAVDDSQLPKDRFSAERLKGVDSTLKIQPAELGDSAVYLCASSDRTGTESTYTQYFGPGTRLTVL.

The chain recombines TRBV6-5 with TRBJ1-3; 7 nucleotides align to TRBD1. The CDR3 loop spans 16 amino acids. J lost 4 bases, V lost 0 bases, and 6 bases had no gene match. Germline loops: CDR1 MNHEY, CDR2 SVGAGI. The CDR3, as DNA: TGTGCCAGCAGTTACTCCTTCAGGGGGACCGGAAACACCATATATTTT. Translated, it gives CASSYSFRGTGNTIYF.

V and J are TRBV29-1 and TRBJ2-1, with D tentatively TRBD1 (6 bases). CDR3 length equals 14 residues. The V gene lost 5 bases and the J gene lost 10 bases, with 21 bases spanning the gap. Germline CDR1 reads SQVTM; CDR2 reads ANQGSEA. The CDR3 coding sequence is TGCAGCGTTTCTGGGGACATGGGGATAGGCGAGCAGTTCTTC. Its translation: CSVSGDMGIGEQFF.

About this clone itself: The sample carries other DNA sequences with the same CDR3. The chain is built from TRBV4-1 and TRBJ1-4; 10 bases match TRBD1. In germline, CDR1 is MGHRA, CDR2 YSYEKL. There are 18 residues in the CDR3. V shed 2 bases and J 4 bases; nucleotides not matched to a gene: 10. CDR3 region: CASSQTGTGANFNEKLFF. The CDR3 DNA sequence: TGCGCCAGCAGCCAAACCGGGACAGGGGCAAACTTTAATGAAAAACTGTTTTTT.

V usage is TRBV4-1 and J usage is TRBJ2-1; tentative D call: TRBD1 (5 bases). V lost 1 base and J lost 7, with 20 bases in between. The CDR3 has 17 residues. Germline V gives CDR1 MGHRA, CDR2 YSYEKL. CDR3 residues: CASSQGGAADRRNEQFF. CDR3 sequence (DNA): TGCGCCAGCAGCCAAGGCGGCGCGGCTGACAGAAGGAATGAGCAGTTCTTC.

In the case of this clone: A junction end diverges from the germline sequence, so it may reflect a read error. V gene TRBV13 combines with J gene TRBJ2-7, with D possibly being TRBD1 (6 bases). The CDR3 has 12 residues. Germline CDR1 PRHDT, CDR2 FYEKMQ (reference sequence). The CDR3 sequence: CASSLGGYEQYF. The CDR3 nucleotides are TGTGCCAGCAGCCTAGGGGGCTACGAGCAGTACTTC.

The chain employs TRBV9 and TRBJ2-7; D remains unclear. Germline loops: CDR1 SGDLS, CDR2 YYNGEE. The V end was cut by 0 bases, the J end by 2 bases, with 9 bases between. The CDR3 loop spans 14 amino acids. This chain's CDR3 is CASSVGADPYEQYF. The CDR3 DNA follows: TGTGCCAGCAGCGTAGGGGCAGACCCCTACGAGCAGTACTTC.